This section outlines one T cell receptor (beta chain) sequence together with its context. The antigen is unknown. The read gets to within 3 residues of the CDR3 end, and the germline J gene fills in the rest. This sample was included in a study of T cells in women clearing cervical HPV infection. As for the study in general: Controls gave blood once infection was undetectable; cases at lesion identification. General observations from the study: Repertoire richness, not evenness, was significantly elevated in CIN3+ cases versus controls. A classifier using richness and V gene abundances reached an AUC of more than 0.75.

Trimming cost V 2 bases and J 1 base; bases outside gene matches: 4. The CDR3 has 17 amino acids. Germline loops: CDR1 MRHNA, CDR2 SNTAGT. Measured with immunoSEQ multiplex PCR; TCRdb has only the in-frame clones, and not every one. The sample has roughly 45,000 clones; the top ten hold approximately 0.98%. Sequences were obtained from blood buffy coat. The TCR originated in a woman between 18 and 70 years old with a cervical HPV16 infection that either progressed to CIN3+ or cleared (not recorded which). J is TRBJ2-3 and V is TRBV6-4, with 12 nucleotides matching TRBD2. The CDR3 protein is CASSDKASGGGTDTQYF. CDR3 DNA, as far as it was read: TGTGCCAGCAGTGACAAAGCTAGCGGGGGGGGCACAGATACG.